This T cell receptor beta chain was sequenced in a study (dated by TCRdb to the mid-2010s). With regard to the full study: Whether tumor-infiltrating Tregs in breast cancer are recruited from blood Tregs or converted in situ from other CD4+ T cell subsets was tested.

For CDR1 and CDR2, the germline V gene lists MDHEN and SYDVKM. The junction carries 9 bases between V and J, which are trimmed by 6 bases and 5 bases respectively. Including cysteine and phenylalanine, the CDR3 has 12 amino acids. Solely the CDR3 DNA is kept, with 36 bases framed from the first base. The paper's findings and limits, for the study overall: Validation in the larger cohort was restricted to a single TCR beta V-J rearrangement rather than whole repertoires. The TCR gene usage of tumor memory CD4+ T cells clustered together with blood and lymph node memory CD4+ cells and with lymph node naive CD4+ cells. The greatest overlap of tumor-infiltrating Treg TCR alpha and beta sequences was with tumor naive CD4+ T cells, followed next by blood naive CD4+ T cells.

This clonotype has only a few counts. The specificity of this receptor is unknown. Within one base of it there is no much larger clone, and no base qualities were kept. Full-length TCR variable regions were amplified by 5' RACE PCR using constant-region reverse primers, and then by semi-nested PCR using Nested Universal Primer A. The ReliaPrep RNA Cell Miniprep System was used to extract total RNA, which was then reverse transcribed into 5'RACE-ready cDNA with the SMARTer RACE 5'/3' Kit. Multiplex adaptors were used to barcode full-length TCR alpha and beta libraries, and the barcoded libraries were sequenced on an Illumina MiSeq. The study's processing was this. Sequencing data were pooled across the five patients for each of nine subset-tissue groups and compared by unsupervised clustering of TCR gene usage. The Morisita-Horn index was used to calculate repertoire similarity, with shared sequences weighted by how much each contributed to each repertoire. TCRdb's own reprocessing of the public reads used fastp at Q25 and MiXCR and kept productive beta chains. Each record represents a unique CDR3 protein, reported with the most common genes and DNA among its rows. TCRdb assigned the V and J calls; the authors' analysis was not used. For this sample the table gives tens of thousands of distinct CDR3 sequences, of which around a fifth were detected only once. Approximately 3.1% of the sample goes to the ten largest clones.

Memory CD4+ T cells were isolated as CD4+CD45RO+CD25- cells. Tregs, naive and memory CD4+ T cells from tumor, blood and ipsilateral draining lymph nodes of a few breast cancer patients underwent full-length TCR alpha and beta sequencing. Tumor tissue and lymph nodes from ipsilateral axillary dissection were perfused with PBS, minced and digested with collagenase I and hyaluronidase. Ficoll density gradient centrifugation was used to isolate mononuclear cells from lymph nodes or from approximately 50 ml of peripheral blood. FACS confirmed that the sorted cell populations were more than 90% pure. This TCR derives from a female donor with breast cancer. Sequencing input: memory CD4+ T cells sorted from a lymph node. According to the study, the label for this sample's cell subset or site signals: memory CD4+ T cells, CD4+CD45RO+CD25-. Rearrangement joined TRBV28 to TRBJ2-3, and the D gene may be TRBD2, 5 bases matching. The CDR3 corresponds to CASRRAVDTQYF. Read as DNA, the sequence is TGTGCCAGCAGGCGAGCGGTAGATACGCAGTATTTT.